This TCR beta chain was documented in a study of persistence of HIV-infected CD4 T cells. The study's findings and limits: CMV- and Gag-responding cells had lower TCRbeta richness than CD3/CD28-responding cells.

A word on this clone: The target antigen is unknown.

Nonspecific anti-CD3/anti-CD28 bead stimulation represents the broad CD4+ T cell repertoire. Sorting of responding CD4+ T cells relied on upregulated CD40 ligand together with CD69. The libraries were made with immunoSEQ version 4 in survey mode. Data came from immunoSEQ multiplex PCR; TCRdb stores just in-frame clones and leaves some out. The sample has about 43,000 clones; around 90% are singletons. V lost 0 bases to trimming and J lost 4 bases; unmatched junction nucleotides: 5. CDR1 and CDR2 from the germline V gene are SGHRS and YFSETQ. The CDR3 has 16 residues. This receptor was identified in an adult man with HIV who was CMV-seropositive. The material sequenced was CD4+ T cells sorted from PBMCs after roughly 18-hour stimulation, taken from a patient who received antiretroviral therapy. The chain joins TRBV5-1 to TRBJ1-4; 8 bases agree with TRBD1. The CDR3 sequence is CASSLVRGRNNEKLFF. DNA of the CDR3: TGCGCCAGCAGCTTGGTCAGGGGGCGAAATAATGAAAAACTGTTTTTT.